Given below is one TCR beta chain in context. This clone's antigen is unknown. No base quality values were provided; no much bigger clone lies one nucleotide off. The label giving this sample's time point can be read as: about 28 days (+/-7) after the second vaccine dose. AZD1222 recipients given second doses at about 4 weeks or at about 12 weeks were pooled, since spike-specific TCR depth and breadth were not found to differ between the two schedules. Vaccinee samples came from UK trials COV001 and COV002, including a single-blind randomized controlled phase 2/3 trial of AZD1222 (ChAdOx1 nCoV-19) in healthy adults. For TCRbeta chain sequencing, PBMC samples from trial participants were taken at day 0 and at day 28 after the second dose. The sample originates from a study of T cell responses to AZD1222 COVID-19 vaccine (TCRdb year 2021). About the investigation overall: TCR sequencing covered more than 230 trial participants: 200 to 220 given two doses of AZD1222 and about 26 given two doses of MenACWY control vaccine. Trial participants were enrolled by age into 18-55, 56-69 and 70-plus year subgroups, with 148, 28 and 57 TCR-sequenced participants respectively.

The investigation overall reported the following: The whole spike protein was spanned by vaccine-associated CD4 TCRs, and dominant responses were seen in regions 160-218 and 743-854. Spike-specific TCR breadth and depth rose significantly after two AZD1222 doses compared with day 0 and with MenACWY recipients. Nearly half of unique spike-specific TCRs reportedly recognized epitopes outside regions mutated in the B.1.351 and B.1.1.7 variants. Because no samples from the day 14 peak response were available, repertoires could be characterized only after the peak T cell response. Only 5 to 7 AZD1222 recipients were SARS-CoV-2 seropositive at baseline, limiting conclusions about previously exposed vaccinees. In the small 56-69-year group, the increase in depth fell short of significance, most likely because of low power. Participants were mostly white British and included more females than males, and it was suggested by the authors that clonal diversity may have been underestimated.

The germline V gene (reference sequence) yields SEHNR for CDR1 and FQNEAQ for CDR2. V and J lose 0 bases and 5 bases, and a span of 11 bases separates them. From the cysteine up to the phenylalanine, the CDR3 has a length of 14 residues. Left in the record is the CDR3 DNA by itself, 42 bases read in frame from the first base. The CDR3 regions of human TCRbeta chains were analyzed by immunosequencing. In the source study's methods: Repertoire TCRs were matched against a reference library of SARS-CoV-2-specific TCRs generated with the MIRA antigen-specificity platform. Breadth was defined as the fraction of unique TCRs that were SARS-CoV-2-associated. Depth was defined as the fraction of total T cells that were SARS-CoV-2-associated. Using the MIRA data, each spike-specific TCR was mapped to the spike region that the TCR reacts to and placed in a CD4 or CD8 class. Log10-transformed breadth and depth values were compared by one-way ANOVA with Sidak's multiple comparisons tests. TCRdb stores this immuneACCESS table with in-frame sequences only. Part of the clones is absent; in the studies checked, under half of the shortfall reflects unresolved V genes, and no reason is known for the rest. Clone size and the V and J calls come from that table; the DNA yielded D and trimming. For this sample there are some 150,000 clones; more than 70% appear just once. About 3.4% of the sample lies in the top ten.

The chain employs TRBV7-9 and TRBJ2-7, with TRBD2 tentatively as D gene (6 bases match). The sample was peripheral blood, taken 28 days after the second AZD1222 dose. The TCR sequence derives from an adult who received the AZD1222 COVID-19 vaccine. The CDR3 has the sequence CASSLATREHEQYF. The nucleotides are TGTGCCAGCAGCTTAGCGACCCGGGAGCACGAGCAGTACTTC.